The 11 T cell receptor beta chains below were found in one sample sequenced in a study of blood T cell repertoires in COVID-19. Sequencing used immunoSEQ multiplex PCR; TCRdb keeps in-frame clones, though not all of them. The table shows more than 250,000 clones, with around 87% occurring only once. The sample was peripheral blood. The receptors shown here come from a woman aged 30 to 39 who had recovered from COVID-19.

The V gene is TRBV5-4, the J gene TRBJ2-7; 13 bases line up with TRBD2. The germline V gene has CDR1 SGHNT and CDR2 YYREEE (reference sequence). CDR3 size: 15 residues. Trimming removed 3 bases from V and 6 bases from J; junction bases left unmatched: 6. The CDR3 protein is CASSSTTSGRGEQYF. The CDR3 coding sequence is TGTGCCAGCAGCTCGACTACTAGCGGGAGGGGCGAGCAGTACTTC.

This chain links TRBV29-1 with TRBJ1-2; D is unresolved. With 5 bases removed from V and 6 bases from J, the gap between germline ends came to 7 bases. This CDR3 is built from 10 residues. CDR1 SQVTM and CDR2 ANQGSEA come from the germline V gene. CDR3 sequence: CSVPADGYTF. As DNA, the CDR3 is TGCAGCGTTCCAGCGGATGGCTACACCTTC.

The rearrangement joins TRBV12-3 or TRBV12-4 to TRBJ1-1; 8 bases match TRBD1. The CDR3 extends over 13 amino acids. J lost 4 bases, V lost 7 bases, and 5 bases had no gene match. CDR3: CASIRQGPTEAFF. For the CDR3, the DNA is TGTGCCAGCATTAGACAGGGGCCCACTGAAGCTTTCTTT.

This rearrangement joins TRBV18 to TRBJ1-1; TRBD1 is a possible D gene (6 bases). Trimming removed 2 bases from V and 1 base from J, with 8 bases in between. Germline V gene sequence: CDR1 KGHSH, CDR2 LQKENI. This CDR3 has 14 residues. The DNA of the CDR3 is TGTGCCAGCTCACCAGGGACACCGAACACTGAAGCTTTCTTT. It codes for CASSPGTPNTEAFF.

This sequence joins TRBV29-1 and TRBJ2-1, with 8 bases aligning to TRBD2. The CDR3 covers 14 residues. The germline V gene has CDR1 SQVTM and CDR2 ANQGSEA. J gave up 8 bases and V 5 bases, and 11 bases lay outside the gene matches. CDR3 nucleotides: TGCAGCGTTTTTTACGGGACTAGAGTCGATGAGCAGTTCTTC. Translated, it gives CSVFYGTRVDEQFF.

Only a few counts were recorded for this clone. This sequence joins TRBV5-1 and TRBJ1-1; D gene ambiguous. CDR1 SGHRS and CDR2 YFSETQ come from the germline V gene. V was clipped by 0 bases and J by 0 bases, with 6 bases between them. This CDR3 has 14 residues. The CDR3 DNA reads TGCGCCAGCAGCTTGGCCGGGATGAACACTGAAGCTTTCTTT. Protein: CASSLAGMNTEAFF.

The chain links TRBV4-2 to TRBJ2-3; 8 bases align to TRBD1. The germline CDR1 and CDR2 sequences are LGHNA and YNFKEQ. The V segment lost 3 bases and the J segment 14 bases; nucleotides outside the gene matches: 7. CDR3 length: 12 residues. CDR3 DNA: TGTGCCAGCAGCCAGCGACAGGGGAGGTTGTATTTT. Protein sequence: CASSQRQGRLYF.

This chain links TRBV5-1 with TRBJ2-6; unclear D gene. The V gene lost 0 bases and the J gene lost 0 bases, with 4 bases spanning the gap. Germline CDR1 and CDR2: SGHRS and YFSETQ. CDR3 length: 15 amino acids. CDR3 DNA: TGCGCCAGCAGCTTGGACGGCTCTGGGGCCAACGTCCTGACTTTC. This translates into CASSLDGSGANVLTF.

This chain connects TRBV3-1 (or the pseudogene TRBV3-2) to TRBJ2-5; TRBD2 matches 10 bases. The CDR3 length is 16 residues. Germline trimming cut 5 bases from V and 5 bases from J; bases unmatched to any gene: 11. Per germline, CDR1 LGHDT and CDR2 YNNKEL (reference sequence). Here the CDR3 reads CASSSRTSGYEETQYF. The DNA of the CDR3 is TGTGCCAGCAGCTCACGGACTAGCGGTTATGAGGAGACCCAGTACTTC.

V gene TRBV5-1 combines with J gene TRBJ2-2, with TRBD2 identical over 7 bases. Germline loops: CDR1 SGHRS, CDR2 YFSETQ. The junction had 7 bases not matched to a gene; V was cut back by 4 bases and J by 4 bases. The CDR3 extends over 15 amino acids. The CDR3 bases are TGCGCCAGCAGCCCCGGACTAGGTGTCACCGGGGAGCTGTTTTTT. It specifies CASSPGLGVTGELFF.

The V gene is TRBV19, the J gene TRBJ2-7; TRBD1 might be the D (6 bases). In germline, CDR1 is LNHDA, CDR2 SQIVND (reference sequence). Trimming took off 5 bases at V and 2 bases at J, with 10 bases between the two ends. This CDR3 contains 13 residues. The CDR3 DNA reads as TGTGCCAGTAGTTCTCGGGACACCTACGAGCAGTACTTC. Residues: CASSSRDTYEQYF.